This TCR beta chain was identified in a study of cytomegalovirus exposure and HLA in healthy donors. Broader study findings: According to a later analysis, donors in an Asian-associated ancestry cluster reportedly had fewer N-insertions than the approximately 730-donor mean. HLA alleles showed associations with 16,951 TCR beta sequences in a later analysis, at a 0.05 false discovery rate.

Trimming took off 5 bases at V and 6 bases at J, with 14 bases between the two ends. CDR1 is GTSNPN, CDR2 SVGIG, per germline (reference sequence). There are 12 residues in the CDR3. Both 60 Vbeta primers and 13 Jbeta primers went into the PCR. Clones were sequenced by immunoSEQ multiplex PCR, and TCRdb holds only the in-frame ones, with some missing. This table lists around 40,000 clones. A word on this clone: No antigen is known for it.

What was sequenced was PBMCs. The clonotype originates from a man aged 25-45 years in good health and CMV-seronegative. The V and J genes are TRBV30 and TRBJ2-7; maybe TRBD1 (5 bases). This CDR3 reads CAWQGVFREQYF. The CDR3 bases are TGTGCCTGGCAAGGGGTGTTTCGCGAGCAGTACTTC.